The clone carrying this T cell receptor (beta chain) was recorded once. The entry originates in a study of OX40 agonist ivuxolimab in advanced cancers. Sequencing was performed with immunoSEQ multiplex PCR; in TCRdb, only in-frame clones are kept and a portion is missing. Of 82,000 or so clones in the sample, roughly 92% were seen once. Per germline, CDR1 SGHRS and CDR2 YFSETQ. CDR3 size: 13 residues. Trimming took off 3 bases at V and 5 bases at J, with 8 bases between the two ends. The rearrangement joins TRBV5-1 to TRBJ2-2; D gene ambiguous. The receptor's source is an adult with an advanced solid tumor such as melanoma, head and neck, liver or kidney cancer. The sequencing here drew on CD4+ or CD8+ T cells sorted from blood, taken in a trial of the OX40 agonist ivuxolimab. Here the CDR3 reads CASSSDDTGELFF. The CDR3 bases are TGCGCCAGCAGCTCCGATGATACCGGGGAGCTGTTTTTT.